A selection of T cell receptor beta chains follows, all from one sample in a study of cytomegalovirus exposure and HLA in healthy donors. Assay: immunoSEQ multiplex PCR; the TCRdb copy retains only in-frame clones and omits some. Of approximately 280,000 clones in the sample, approximately 87% were seen once. Material: PBMCs. Receptors were obtained from a woman aged 18-29 years in good health and CMV-seronegative. Both conserved end residues are trimmed from each CDR3. The listing skips clone size in some rows; elsewhere it reads once, few, many or a size class.

TRBJ2-7,-,TRBV5-4,ASSLPGLEGYEQY
TRBJ2-7,few,TRBV2,ASRREGFGEQY
TRBJ1-5,-,TRBV28,ASSGGTGNQPQH
TRBJ2-7,-,TRBV7-2,ASSLTSGRGEQY
TRBJ2-2,-,TRBV5-1,ASSPKTGLAGELF
TRBJ2-2,-,TRBV19,ASSAGGYTGELF
TRBJ2-7,-,TRBV27,ASSPGLAGYEQY
TRBJ2-1,-,TRBV9,ASSVLSYNEQF
TRBJ2-2,-,TRBV4-3,ASSQDGLPNTGELF
TRBJ2-7,-,TRBV4-1,ASSPGLAGYLGEQY
TRBJ1-2,-,TRBV28,ASSVYPGQGYGYT
TRBJ2-2,-,TRBV29-1,SVRGTNTGELF
TRBJ2-7,-,TRBV13,ASSLNRGQGEQY
TRBJ2-2,-,TRBV9,ASSVVAGASGELF
TRBJ2-3,few,TRBV9,ASSDRGSGTDTQY
TRBJ1-1,-,TRBV6-5,ASSLQGATTEAF
TRBJ2-7,-,TRBV12-5,ASTGLGEQY
TRBJ1-3,-,TRBV27,ASSLAGARGNTIY
TRBJ2-7,-,TRBV7-3,ASSSRSSGGIYEQY
TRBJ1-4,once,TRBV12-2,ASRLGPHRSTNEKLF
TRBJ1-2,-,TRBV27,ASSLSSAPHGYT
TRBJ2-7,-,TRBV19,ASSDRFHEQY
TRBJ1-5,-,TRBV15,ATSRGEDSNQPQH
TRBJ2-7,-,TRBV5-1,ASSRRTAASSYEQY
TRBJ2-7,-,TRBV28,ASGDSAYYEQY
TRBJ2-5,-,TRBV27,ASSSPPGVGGRETQY
TRBJ1-6,-,TRBV11-2,ASSLKYQGARSPLH
TRBJ2-7,-,TRBV28,ASRSGTWSYEQY
TRBJ2-7,-,TRBV28,ASAPGGQYTQY
TRBJ2-7,-,TRBV5-1,ASRKRGYEQY
TRBJ2-5,-,TRBV10-2,ASSEGFAGGLQETQY